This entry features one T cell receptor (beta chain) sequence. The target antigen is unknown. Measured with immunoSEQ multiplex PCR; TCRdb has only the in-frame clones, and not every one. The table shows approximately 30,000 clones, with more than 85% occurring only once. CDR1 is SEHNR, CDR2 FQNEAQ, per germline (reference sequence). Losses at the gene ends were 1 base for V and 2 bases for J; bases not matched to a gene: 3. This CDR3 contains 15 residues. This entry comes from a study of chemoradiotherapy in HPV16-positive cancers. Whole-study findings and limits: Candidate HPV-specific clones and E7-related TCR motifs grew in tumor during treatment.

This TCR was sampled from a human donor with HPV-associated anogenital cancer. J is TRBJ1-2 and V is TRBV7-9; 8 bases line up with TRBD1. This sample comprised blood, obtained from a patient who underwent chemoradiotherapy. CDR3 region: CASSLGRTGNYGYTF. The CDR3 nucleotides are TGTGCCAGCAGCTTAGGGAGGACAGGGAACTATGGCTACACCTTC. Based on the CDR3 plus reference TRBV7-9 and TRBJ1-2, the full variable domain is DTGVSQNPRHKITKRGQNVTFRCDPISEHNRLYWYRQTLGQGPEFLTYFQNEAQLEKSRLLSDRFSAERPKGSFSTLEIQRTEQGDSAMYLCASSLGRTGNYGYTFGSGTRLTVV.